This T cell receptor beta chain was found in a study of cytomegalovirus exposure and HLA in healthy donors. Study details: One earlier analysis, a look at approximately 190 million T cells, found some 100 million unique TCR beta sequences. General study points: For TCR beta chains, V- and J-gene trimming was later linked to a missense DCLRE1C variant.

The PCR used 60 Vbeta and 13 Jbeta primers. Generated by immunoSEQ multiplex PCR, the TCRdb table keeps only in-frame clones and is missing some. The sample yields 150,000 to 180,000 clones, about 85% seen once. The CDR3 covers 15 residues. V was clipped by 6 bases and J by 2 bases, with 11 bases between them. Germline V gene lookup returns CDR1 MNHEY and CDR2 SVGAGI. Note on this clone: No antigen is known for it.

The chain uses TRBV6-5 and TRBJ2-6; D is possibly TRBD1 (6 bases). The receptor comes from a man aged 25-45 years in good health and CMV-seropositive. The sequencing input was PBMCs. CDR3 sequence (DNA): TGTGCCAGCAGACAGGGTTCGGCTGGGGCCAACGTCCTGACTTTC. Translating gives CASRQGSAGANVLTF.